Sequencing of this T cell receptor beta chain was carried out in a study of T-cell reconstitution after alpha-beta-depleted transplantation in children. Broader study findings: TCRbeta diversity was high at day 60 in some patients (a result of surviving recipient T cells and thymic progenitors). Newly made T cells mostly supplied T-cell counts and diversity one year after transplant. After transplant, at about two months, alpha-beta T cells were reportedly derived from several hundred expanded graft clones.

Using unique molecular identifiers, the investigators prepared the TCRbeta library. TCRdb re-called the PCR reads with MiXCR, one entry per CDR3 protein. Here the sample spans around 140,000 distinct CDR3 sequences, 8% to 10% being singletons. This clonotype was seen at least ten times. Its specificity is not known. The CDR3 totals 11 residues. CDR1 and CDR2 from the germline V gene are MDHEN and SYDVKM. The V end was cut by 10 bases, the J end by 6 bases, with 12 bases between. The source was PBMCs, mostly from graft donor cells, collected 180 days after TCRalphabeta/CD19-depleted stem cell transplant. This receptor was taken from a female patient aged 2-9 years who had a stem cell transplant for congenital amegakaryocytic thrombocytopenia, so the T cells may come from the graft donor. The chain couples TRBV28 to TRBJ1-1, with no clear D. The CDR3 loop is CAITEESEAFF. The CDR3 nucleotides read TGTGCCATCACGGAAGAGTCTGAAGCTTTCTTT. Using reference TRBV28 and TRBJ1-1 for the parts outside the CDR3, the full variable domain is DVKVTQSSRYLVKRTGEKVFLECVQDMDHENMFWYRQDPGLGLRLIYFSYDVKMKEKGDIPEGYSVSREKKERFSLILESASTNQTSMYLCAITEESEAFFGQGTRLTVV.